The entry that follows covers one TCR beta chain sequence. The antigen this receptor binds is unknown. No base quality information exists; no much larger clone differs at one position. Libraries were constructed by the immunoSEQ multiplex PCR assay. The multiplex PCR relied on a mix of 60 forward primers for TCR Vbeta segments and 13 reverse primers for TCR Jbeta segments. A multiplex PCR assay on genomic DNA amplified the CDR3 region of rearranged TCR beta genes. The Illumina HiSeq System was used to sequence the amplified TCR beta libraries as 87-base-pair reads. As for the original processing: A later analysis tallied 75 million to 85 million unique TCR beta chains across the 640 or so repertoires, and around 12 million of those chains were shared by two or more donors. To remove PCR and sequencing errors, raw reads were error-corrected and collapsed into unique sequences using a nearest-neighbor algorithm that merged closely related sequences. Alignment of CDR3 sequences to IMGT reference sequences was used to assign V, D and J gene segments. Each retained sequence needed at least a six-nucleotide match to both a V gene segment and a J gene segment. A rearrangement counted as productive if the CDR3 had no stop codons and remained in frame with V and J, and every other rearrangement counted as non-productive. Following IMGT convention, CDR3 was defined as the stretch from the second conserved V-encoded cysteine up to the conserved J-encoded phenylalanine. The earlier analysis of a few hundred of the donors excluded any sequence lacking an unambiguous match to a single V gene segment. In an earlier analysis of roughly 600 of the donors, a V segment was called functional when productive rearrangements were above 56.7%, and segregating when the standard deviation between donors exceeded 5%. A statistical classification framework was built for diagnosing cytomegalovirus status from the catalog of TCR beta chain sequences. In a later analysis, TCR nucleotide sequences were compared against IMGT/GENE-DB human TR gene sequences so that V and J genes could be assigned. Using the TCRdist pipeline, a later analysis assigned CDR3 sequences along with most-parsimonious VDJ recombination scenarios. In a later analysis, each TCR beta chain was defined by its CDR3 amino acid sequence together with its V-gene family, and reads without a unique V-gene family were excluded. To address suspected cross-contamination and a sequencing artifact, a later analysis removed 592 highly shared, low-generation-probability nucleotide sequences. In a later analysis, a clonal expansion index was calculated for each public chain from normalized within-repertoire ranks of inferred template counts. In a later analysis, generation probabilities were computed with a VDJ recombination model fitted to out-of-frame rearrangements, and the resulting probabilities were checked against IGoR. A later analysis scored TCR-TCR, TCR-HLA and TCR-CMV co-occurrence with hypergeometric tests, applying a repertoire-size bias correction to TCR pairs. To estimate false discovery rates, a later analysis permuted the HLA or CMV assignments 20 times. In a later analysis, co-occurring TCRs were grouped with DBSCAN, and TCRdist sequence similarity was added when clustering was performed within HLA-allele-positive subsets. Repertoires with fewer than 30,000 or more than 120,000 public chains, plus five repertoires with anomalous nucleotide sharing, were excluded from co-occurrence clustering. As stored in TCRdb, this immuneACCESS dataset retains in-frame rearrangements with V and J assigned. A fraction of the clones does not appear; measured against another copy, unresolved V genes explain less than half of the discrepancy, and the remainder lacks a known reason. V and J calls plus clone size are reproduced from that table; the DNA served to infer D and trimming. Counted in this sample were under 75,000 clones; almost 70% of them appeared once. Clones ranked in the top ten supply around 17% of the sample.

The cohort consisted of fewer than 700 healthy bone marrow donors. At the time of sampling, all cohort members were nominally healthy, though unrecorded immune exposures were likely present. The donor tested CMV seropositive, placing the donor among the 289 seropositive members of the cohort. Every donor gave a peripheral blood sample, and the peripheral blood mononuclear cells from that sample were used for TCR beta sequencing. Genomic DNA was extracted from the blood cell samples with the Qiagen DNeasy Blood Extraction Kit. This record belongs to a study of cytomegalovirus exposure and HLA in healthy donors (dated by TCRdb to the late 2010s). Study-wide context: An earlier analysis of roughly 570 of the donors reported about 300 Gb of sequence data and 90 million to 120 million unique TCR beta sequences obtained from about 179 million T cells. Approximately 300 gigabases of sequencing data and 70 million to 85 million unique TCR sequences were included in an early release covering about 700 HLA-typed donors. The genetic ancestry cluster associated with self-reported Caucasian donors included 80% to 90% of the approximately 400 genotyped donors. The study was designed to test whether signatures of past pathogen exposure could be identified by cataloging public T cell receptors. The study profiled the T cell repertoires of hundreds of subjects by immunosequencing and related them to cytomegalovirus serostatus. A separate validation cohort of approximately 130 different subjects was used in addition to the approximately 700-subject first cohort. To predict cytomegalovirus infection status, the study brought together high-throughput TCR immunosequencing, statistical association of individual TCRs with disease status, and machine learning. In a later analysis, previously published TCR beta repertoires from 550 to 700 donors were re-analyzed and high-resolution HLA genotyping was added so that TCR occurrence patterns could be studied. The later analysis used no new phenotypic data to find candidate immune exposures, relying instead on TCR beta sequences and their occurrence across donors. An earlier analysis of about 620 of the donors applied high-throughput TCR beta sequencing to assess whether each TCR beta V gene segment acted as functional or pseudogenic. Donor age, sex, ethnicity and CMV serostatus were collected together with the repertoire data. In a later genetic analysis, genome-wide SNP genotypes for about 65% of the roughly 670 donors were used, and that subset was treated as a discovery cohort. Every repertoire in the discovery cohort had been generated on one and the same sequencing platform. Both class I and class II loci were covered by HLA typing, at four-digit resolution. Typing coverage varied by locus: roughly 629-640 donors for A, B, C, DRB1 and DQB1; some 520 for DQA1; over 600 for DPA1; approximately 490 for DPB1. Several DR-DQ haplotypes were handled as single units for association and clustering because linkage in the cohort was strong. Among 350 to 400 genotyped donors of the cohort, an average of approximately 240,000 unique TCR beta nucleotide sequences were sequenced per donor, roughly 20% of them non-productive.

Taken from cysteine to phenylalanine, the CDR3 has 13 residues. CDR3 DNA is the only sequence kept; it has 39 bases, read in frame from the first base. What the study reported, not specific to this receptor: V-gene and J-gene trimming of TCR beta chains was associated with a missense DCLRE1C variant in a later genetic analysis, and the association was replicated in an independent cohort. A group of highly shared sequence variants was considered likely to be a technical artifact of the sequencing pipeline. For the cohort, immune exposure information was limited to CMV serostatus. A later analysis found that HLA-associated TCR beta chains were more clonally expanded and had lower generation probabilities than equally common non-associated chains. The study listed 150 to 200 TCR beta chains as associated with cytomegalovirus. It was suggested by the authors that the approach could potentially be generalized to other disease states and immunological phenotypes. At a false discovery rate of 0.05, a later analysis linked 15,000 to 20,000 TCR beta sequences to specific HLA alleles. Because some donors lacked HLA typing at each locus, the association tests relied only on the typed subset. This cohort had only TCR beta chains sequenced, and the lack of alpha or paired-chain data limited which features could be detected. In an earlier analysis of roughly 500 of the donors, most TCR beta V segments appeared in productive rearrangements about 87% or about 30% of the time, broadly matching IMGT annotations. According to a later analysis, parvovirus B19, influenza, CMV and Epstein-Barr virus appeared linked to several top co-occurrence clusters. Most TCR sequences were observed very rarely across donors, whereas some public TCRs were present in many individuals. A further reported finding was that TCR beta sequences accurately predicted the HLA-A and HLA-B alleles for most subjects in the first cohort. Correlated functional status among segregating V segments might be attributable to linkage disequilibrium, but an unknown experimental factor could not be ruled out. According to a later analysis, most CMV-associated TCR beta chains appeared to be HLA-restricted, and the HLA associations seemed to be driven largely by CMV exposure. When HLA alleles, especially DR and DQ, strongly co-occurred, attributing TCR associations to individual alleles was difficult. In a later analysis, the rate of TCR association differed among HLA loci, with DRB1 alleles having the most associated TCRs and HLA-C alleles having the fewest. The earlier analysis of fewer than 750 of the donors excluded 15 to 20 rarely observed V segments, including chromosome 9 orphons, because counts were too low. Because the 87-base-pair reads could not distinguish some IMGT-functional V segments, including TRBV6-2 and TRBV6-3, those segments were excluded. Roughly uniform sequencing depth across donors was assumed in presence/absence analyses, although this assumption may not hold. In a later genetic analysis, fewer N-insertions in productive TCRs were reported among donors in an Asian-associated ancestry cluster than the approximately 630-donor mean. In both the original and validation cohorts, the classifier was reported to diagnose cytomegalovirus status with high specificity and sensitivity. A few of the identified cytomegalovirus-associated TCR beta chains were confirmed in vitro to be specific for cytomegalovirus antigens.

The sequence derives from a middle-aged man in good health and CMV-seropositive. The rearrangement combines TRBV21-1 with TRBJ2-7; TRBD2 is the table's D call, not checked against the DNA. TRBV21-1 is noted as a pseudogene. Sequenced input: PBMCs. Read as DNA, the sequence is TGTGCCACCCCCGGGTCTAGGTCCTACGAGCAGTACTTC. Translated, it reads CATPGSRSYEQYF.